This is a list of T cell receptor beta chains from one sample in a study of T cell repertoires in cytomegalovirus infection. TCRdb reanalysed the reads using MiXCR and keeps one entry per CDR3 protein. The sample carries under 600,000 distinct CDR3 sequences, about 17% recorded once. The sequenced sample was CD8+ T cells from PBMCs. These receptors were taken from a human donor in good health (CMV status not recorded). Some clones in this sample may be carry-over from other donors' samples. Each CDR3 is given with its conserved first and last residue. A D gene is named only where the DNA matches it firmly. Not all rows give a size; the values are once, few, many and, for expanded clones, a class.

J: TRBJ1-2
size: many
D: .
V: TRBV7-8
DNA: TGTGCCAGCAGCTTAGGGAGCACAGCCGGTGGCTACACCTTC
CDR3: CASSLGSTAGGYTF

J: TRBJ2-7
size: .
D: .
V: TRBV6-1
DNA: TGTGCCAGCAGTACCAGCCGTAACGAGCAGTACTTC
CDR3: CASSTSRNEQYF

J: TRBJ2-2
size: many
D: .
V: TRBV7-6
DNA: TGTGCCAGCAGCCCACCCCGGACGCCGGGGACACGGGAGCTGTTTTTT
CDR3: CASSPPRTPGTRELFF

J: TRBJ2-1
size: many
D: TRBD2
V: TRBV11-2
DNA: TGTGCCAGCAGCTTAGGGACTAGCGGGGGCGGTCCGTTCTTC
CDR3: CASSLGTSGGGPFF

J: TRBJ2-2
size: .
D: TRBD1
V: TRBV28
DNA: TGTGCCAGTGAATTTATTAGGGGGCAGGCCGGGGAGCTGTTTTTT
CDR3: CASEFIRGQAGELFF

J: TRBJ2-7
size: many
D: .
V: TRBV28
DNA: TGTGCCAGCAGTCCCGAGGGGTACGAGCAGTACTTC
CDR3: CASSPEGYEQYF

J: TRBJ2-1
size: many
D: TRBD2
V: TRBV11-1
DNA: TGTGCCAGCAGCAACACTCAGCGGGGGTACAATGAGCAGTTCTTC
CDR3: CASSNTQRGYNEQFF

J: TRBJ1-2
size: few
D: .
V: TRBV27
DNA: TGTGCCAGCACCAAAACCGGGGGATTCGGTGGTGGCTACACCTTC
CDR3: CASTKTGGFGGGYTF

J: TRBJ1-5
size: few
D: TRBD1
V: TRBV15
DNA: TGTGCCACCAGCAGGGCCGGGACAGGGGATAGCAATCAGCCCCAGCATTTT
CDR3: CATSRAGTGDSNQPQHF

J: TRBJ2-1
size: many
D: TRBD1
V: TRBV12-3/TRBV12-4
DNA: TGTGCCAGCAGTCTTCCCGGACAGGGCCCCGGGAATGAGCAGTTCTTC
CDR3: CASSLPGQGPGNEQFF

J: TRBJ2-7
size: .
D: .
V: TRBV15
DNA: TGTGCCACCAGCAGAACGGAAGGGGGCTACGAGCAGTACTTC
CDR3: CATSRTEGGYEQYF

J: TRBJ1-4
size: few
D: .
V: TRBV20-1
DNA: TGCAGTGCTAGAGATTCGGGGGATCGGGAAAAACTGTTTTTT
CDR3: CSARDSGDREKLFF

J: TRBJ1-1
size: few
D: .
V: TRBV7-9
DNA: TGTGCCAGCAGCCCCACAGCGCGGGAAGCTTTCTTT
CDR3: CASSPTAREAFF

J: TRBJ1-3
size: many
D: .
V: TRBV11-2
DNA: TGTGCCAGCAGCCTGGTTCAATGGGTTTCAAGCTCTGGAAACACCATATATTTT
CDR3: CASSLVQWVSSSGNTIYF

J: TRBJ2-4
size: many
D: .
V: TRBV7-9
DNA: TGTGCCAGCAGCCCCACTAGCGGGACAGGGCAAAACATTCAGTACTTC
CDR3: CASSPTSGTGQNIQYF

J: TRBJ1-1
size: .
D: .
V: TRBV5-1
DNA: TGCGCCAGCACCGGCGGACGAGGGGAAGCTTTCTTT
CDR3: CASTGGRGEAFF

J: TRBJ2-7
size: few
D: .
V: TRBV27
DNA: TGTGCCAGCAGTTTGATTGGGGCACACTACGAGCAGTACTTC
CDR3: CASSLIGAHYEQYF

J: TRBJ2-1
size: .
D: TRBD2
V: TRBV9
DNA: TGTGCCAGCAGCGGGGGGGGAAAGGGGGAGCAGTTCTTC
CDR3: CASSGGGKGEQFF

J: TRBJ2-1
size: many
D: TRBD2
V: TRBV11-2
DNA: TGTGCCAGCAGCTTAAGCCCGCGGGGGGGCGATGAGCAGTTCTTC
CDR3: CASSLSPRGGDEQFF

J: TRBJ2-2
size: .
D: .
V: TRBV9
DNA: TGTGCCAGCACAAAAGCGGATGCGAACACCGGGGAGCTGTTTTTT
CDR3: CASTKADANTGELFF

J: TRBJ2-5
size: few
D: TRBD1
V: TRBV2
DNA: TGTGCCAGCAGTGGGGGACAGGTCCTTCCTCAGACCCAGTACTTC
CDR3: CASSGGQVLPQTQYF

J: TRBJ2-1
size: .
D: TRBD1
V: TRBV25-1
DNA: TGTGCCAGCGGGGACAGGTACAATGAGCAGTTCTTC
CDR3: CASGDRYNEQFF

J: TRBJ2-5
size: many
D: .
V: TRBV5-4
DNA: TGTGCCAGCAGCTTCGGGGATCCGGGGGAGACCCAGTACTTC
CDR3: CASSFGDPGETQYF

J: TRBJ2-7
size: many
D: .
V: TRBV12-3/TRBV12-4
DNA: TGTGCCAGCAGTTTTGAGCCCAGCAACTACGAGCAGTACTTC
CDR3: CASSFEPSNYEQYF

J: TRBJ2-5
size: many
D: .
V: TRBV2
DNA: TGTGCCAGCAATCTAGGAGCTGCCTCTCTAGAGACCCAGTACTTC
CDR3: CASNLGAASLETQYF

J: TRBJ2-7
size: .
D: .
V: TRBV5-1
DNA: TGCGCCAGCAGCTTGTGGACGTTTACCTACGAGCAGTACTTC
CDR3: CASSLWTFTYEQYF

J: TRBJ2-1
size: .
D: TRBD2
V: TRBV4-2
DNA: TGTGCCAGCAGCCAAGGAGTCGGGACTAGCGACTACAATGAGCAGTTCTTC
CDR3: CASSQGVGTSDYNEQFF

J: TRBJ1-1
size: few
D: .
V: TRBV19
DNA: TGTGCCAGTAGTATAGGCAGGACTGAAGCTTTCTTT
CDR3: CASSIGRTEAFF

J: TRBJ1-6
size: many
D: .
V: TRBV11-1
DNA: TGTGCCAGCAGCTTGGGGGGAAGCGATTCACCCCTCCACTTT
CDR3: CASSLGGSDSPLHF

J: TRBJ1-3
size: .
D: .
V: TRBV6-6
DNA: TGTGCCAGCACGAACTACATAGAAACAGGAGGAGCGAGCTCTGGAAACACCATATATTTT
CDR3: CASTNYIETGGASSGNTIYF

J: TRBJ2-2
size: .
D: .
V: TRBV6-6
DNA: TGTGCCAGCACTCTCGGGGGGCAGTTCACCGGGGAGCTGTTTTTT
CDR3: CASTLGGQFTGELFF

J: TRBJ1-5
size: few
D: TRBD1
V: TRBV6-2/TRBV6-3
DNA: TGTGCCAGCACTTCCCGGGACAGGGGCAATCAGCCCCAGCATTTT
CDR3: CASTSRDRGNQPQHF

J: TRBJ2-3
size: .
D: TRBD1
V: TRBV12-3/TRBV12-4
DNA: TGTGCCAGCACCGCGACAGGGGCTAGCACAGATACGCAGTATTTT
CDR3: CASTATGASTDTQYF

J: TRBJ2-4
size: .
D: .
V: TRBV5-5
DNA: TGTGCCAGCAGCTTGATGGGGGTGCTTACCAAAAACATTCAGTACTTC
CDR3: CASSLMGVLTKNIQYF

J: TRBJ2-7
size: .
D: .
V: TRBV27
DNA: TGTGCCAGCAGACCACCACGGGACCTCAACCACGAGCAGTACTTC
CDR3: CASRPPRDLNHEQYF

J: TRBJ2-7
size: few
D: TRBD1
V: TRBV5-1
DNA: TGCGCCAGCAGCAAGGGACAGGAGGGAGACTCCTACGAGCAGTACTTC
CDR3: CASSKGQEGDSYEQYF

J: TRBJ2-1
size: .
D: .
V: TRBV9
DNA: TGTGCCAGCAGCGTAGTAGGCGGGGAGGGGGACAATGAGCAGTTCTTC
CDR3: CASSVVGGEGDNEQFF

J: TRBJ1-2
size: few
D: .
V: TRBV12-3/TRBV12-4
DNA: TGTGCCAGCAGCATGCGGGGAAACGGTGGCTACACCTTC
CDR3: CASSMRGNGGYTF